This T cell receptor (beta chain) was found in a study of blood T cell repertoires in COVID-19. Whole-study context: The United States, Italy and Spain supplied acute and convalescent COVID-19 samples. The cDNA or gDNA used as material had been derived from T cells, B-cell-depleted T cells, or PBMCs.

Here immunoSEQ multiplex PCR was the method, and the copy in TCRdb shows in-frame clones only, minus some. The sample shows some 78,000 clones, around 86% of them seen only once. CDR3 length: 15 residues. In germline, CDR1 is SGHRS, CDR2 YFSETQ. The V gene lost 0 bases and the J gene lost 2 bases, with 9 bases spanning the gap. V and J are TRBV5-1 and TRBJ2-1; TRBD1 is a possible D gene (5 bases). This sequence was found in a man aged 45 to 65 with active or convalescent COVID-19. Sequenced: peripheral blood. The CDR3 loop reads CASSLDRPAYNEQFF. CDR3 DNA sequence: TGCGCCAGCAGCTTGGACAGGCCCGCCTACAATGAGCAGTTCTTC.